This entry describes one T cell receptor (beta chain). Its antigen is unknown. Unstimulated PBMCs were sorted into CD3+CD4+ and CD3+CD8+ populations. This sample was included in a study of T cell clones after liver transplantation. About the study: Without induction therapy, subjects received standard immunosuppression until 12-24 months post-transplant.

CDR1 SGHNT and CDR2 YYREEE come from the germline V gene (reference sequence). The trim removed 1 base at V and 2 bases at J, leaving 2 bases unmatched. CDR3 length: 15 amino acids. Assay: immunoSEQ multiplex PCR; the TCRdb copy retains only in-frame clones and omits some. In the table there are 95,000 to 110,000 clones, around 80% of which are singletons. Regarding the study as a whole: Low donor cell numbers restricted donor-reactive repertoire measurement in a couple of subjects.

The chain links TRBV5-4 to TRBJ2-2; 7 bases are a match to TRBD2. Sequences were derived from CD4+ T cells from blood, sampled 47 months after liver transplant. This TCR derives from a human patient who received a liver transplant. Some T cells may trace back to the graft donor. This chain's CDR3 is CASSLLAANTGELFF. As DNA, the CDR3 is TGTGCCAGCAGCTTGCTAGCGGCTAACACCGGGGAGCTGTTTTTT.